This is a list of T cell receptor beta chains from one sample in a study of cytomegalovirus exposure and HLA in healthy donors. The protocol was immunoSEQ multiplex PCR, while the TCRdb copy is restricted to in-frame clones and leaves out a portion. The sample holds under 150,000 clones, around 72% seen once. The sequenced sample consisted of PBMCs. The receptors derive from a human donor in good health. Both conserved end residues are part of each CDR3. The order of the fields is CDR3 protein, CDR3 DNA, clone size, J gene, V gene, D gene, CDR3 length. A D gene is named only where the DNA matches it firmly. Some rows mark clone size as missing; the rest say once, few, many or name a class of expanded clone.

CDR3aa: CASSSNRGADTDTQYF
CDR3nt: TGTGCCAGCAGCTCAAATCGGGGGGCCGACACAGATACGCAGTATTTT
abundance: NA
j_gene: TRBJ2-3
v_gene: TRBV7-9
d_gene: NA
len: 16

CDR3aa: CASSLAGVVGRYGYTF
CDR3nt: TGTGCCAGCAGCTTGGCCGGGGTTGTCGGACGCTATGGCTACACCTTC
abundance: NA
j_gene: TRBJ1-2
v_gene: TRBV5-4
d_gene: NA
len: 16

CDR3aa: CASREVAGGTDTQYF
CDR3nt: TGTGCCAGCAGAGAGGTAGCGGGTGGAACAGATACGCAGTATTTT
abundance: NA
j_gene: TRBJ2-3
v_gene: TRBV6-1
d_gene: TRBD2
len: 15

CDR3aa: CASSRKQGPQPSNEQFF
CDR3nt: TGTGCCAGCAGCCGCAAACAGGGGCCCCAACCTTCCAATGAGCAGTTCTTC
abundance: NA
j_gene: TRBJ2-1
v_gene: TRBV7-2
d_gene: TRBD1
len: 17

CDR3aa: CASSYILAGFATQYF
CDR3nt: TGTGCCAGCAGTTACATCCTAGCGGGGTTCGCTACGCAGTATTTT
abundance: many
j_gene: TRBJ2-3
v_gene: TRBV6-5
d_gene: TRBD2
len: 15

CDR3aa: CASSQTGLNQPQHF
CDR3nt: TGTGCCAGCAGTCAGACAGGACTCAATCAGCCCCAGCATTTT
abundance: NA
j_gene: TRBJ1-5
v_gene: TRBV28
d_gene: NA
len: 14

CDR3aa: CASTGTFYEQYF
CDR3nt: TGTGCCAGCACCGGGACTTTCTACGAGCAGTACTTC
abundance: NA
j_gene: TRBJ2-7
v_gene: TRBV11-2
d_gene: NA
len: 12

CDR3aa: CASSVDRAARGYGYTF
CDR3nt: TGTGCCAGCAGCGTAGATCGGGCAGCCAGGGGGTATGGCTACACCTTC
abundance: NA
j_gene: TRBJ1-2
v_gene: TRBV9
d_gene: TRBD1
len: 16

CDR3aa: CAIPTSGRYNEQFF
CDR3nt: TGTGCCATCCCGACTAGCGGGAGATACAATGAGCAGTTCTTC
abundance: NA
j_gene: TRBJ2-1
v_gene: TRBV11-2
d_gene: TRBD2
len: 14

CDR3aa: CASSLATGLNTEAFF
CDR3nt: TGTGCCAGCAGCTTAGCCACAGGGCTCAACACTGAAGCTTTCTTT
abundance: NA
j_gene: TRBJ1-1
v_gene: TRBV11-1
d_gene: NA
len: 15

CDR3aa: CASSLDGTGPGGSYNEQFF
CDR3nt: TGTGCCAGCAGTTTAGACGGGACAGGGCCAGGGGGCTCCTACAATGAGCAGTTCTTC
abundance: few
j_gene: TRBJ2-1
v_gene: TRBV28
d_gene: TRBD1
len: 19

CDR3aa: CASSARDRAAEQYF
CDR3nt: TGCGCCAGCAGCGCCCGGGACAGGGCCGCCGAGCAGTACTTC
abundance: NA
j_gene: TRBJ2-7
v_gene: TRBV4-3
d_gene: TRBD1
len: 14

CDR3aa: CAWSVALLSSYNEQFF
CDR3nt: TGTGCCTGGAGTGTAGCACTCTTAAGCTCCTACAATGAGCAGTTCTTC
abundance: NA
j_gene: TRBJ2-1
v_gene: TRBV30
d_gene: NA
len: 16

CDR3aa: CASSFWATYEQYF
CDR3nt: TGTGCCAGCAGCTTTTGGGCCACCTACGAGCAGTACTTC
abundance: NA
j_gene: TRBJ2-7
v_gene: TRBV5-6
d_gene: NA
len: 13

CDR3aa: CASNRDRQETQYF
CDR3nt: TGTGCCAGCAACAGGGACAGACAAGAGACCCAGTACTTC
abundance: NA
j_gene: TRBJ2-5
v_gene: TRBV2
d_gene: TRBD1
len: 13

CDR3aa: CATSPLWGRGDEKLFF
CDR3nt: TGTGCCACCAGCCCGTTATGGGGGCGAGGGGATGAAAAACTGTTTTTT
abundance: NA
j_gene: TRBJ1-4
v_gene: TRBV11-2
d_gene: NA
len: 16

CDR3aa: CASSLDGVTSEKLFF
CDR3nt: TGTGCCAGCAGCTTAGACGGGGTGACCAGTGAAAAACTGTTTTTT
abundance: NA
j_gene: TRBJ1-4
v_gene: TRBV7-2
d_gene: NA
len: 15

CDR3aa: CASSLGSGGYQETQYF
CDR3nt: TGTGCCAGCAGCTTGGGGAGCGGGGGGTACCAGGAGACCCAGTACTTC
abundance: NA
j_gene: TRBJ2-5
v_gene: TRBV7-9
d_gene: TRBD2
len: 16

CDR3aa: CASSIGLVNEQFF
CDR3nt: TGTGCCAGCAGCATAGGACTAGTCAATGAGCAGTTCTTC
abundance: NA
j_gene: TRBJ2-1
v_gene: TRBV7-3
d_gene: TRBD2
len: 13

CDR3aa: CASRPLRGQAYGYTF
CDR3nt: TGCGCCAGCAGACCGCTCCGGGGACAGGCTTATGGCTACACCTTC
abundance: NA
j_gene: TRBJ1-2
v_gene: TRBV4-1
d_gene: TRBD1
len: 15

CDR3aa: CSGRTGVSEQFF
CDR3nt: TGCAGCGGTAGAACAGGGGTCAGTGAGCAGTTCTTC
abundance: NA
j_gene: TRBJ2-1
v_gene: TRBV29-1
d_gene: TRBD1
len: 12

CDR3aa: CASSRETGMEAFF
CDR3nt: TGCGCCAGCAGTCGCGAGACAGGGATGGAGGCTTTCTTT
abundance: NA
j_gene: TRBJ1-1
v_gene: TRBV23-1
d_gene: TRBD1
len: 13

CDR3aa: CASSLRQVQETQYF
CDR3nt: TGTGCCAGCAGCTTGCGACAGGTGCAAGAGACCCAGTACTTC
abundance: NA
j_gene: TRBJ2-5
v_gene: TRBV5-4
d_gene: NA
len: 14

CDR3aa: CASSQDGTFYNEQFF
CDR3nt: TGCGCCAGCAGCCAAGACGGGACTTTCTACAATGAGCAGTTCTTC
abundance: NA
j_gene: TRBJ2-1
v_gene: TRBV4-3
d_gene: NA
len: 15

CDR3aa: CASSLGLYEQYF
CDR3nt: TGTGCCAGCAGTTTGGGCTTATACGAGCAGTACTTC
abundance: NA
j_gene: TRBJ2-7
v_gene: TRBV2
d_gene: NA
len: 12

CDR3aa: CASSPTTLAASYEQYF
CDR3nt: TGTGCCAGCTCACCTACCACACTAGCGGCGTCCTACGAGCAGTACTTC
abundance: NA
j_gene: TRBJ2-7
v_gene: TRBV18
d_gene: TRBD2
len: 16

CDR3aa: CASSAGTVTNEKLFF
CDR3nt: TGCGCCAGCAGCGCGGGGACAGTTACTAATGAAAAACTGTTTTTT
abundance: NA
j_gene: TRBJ1-4
v_gene: TRBV5-1
d_gene: TRBD1
len: 15

CDR3aa: CASSQGPMGAEKLFF
CDR3nt: TGTGCTAGCAGCCAGGGACCGATGGGGGCTGAAAAACTGTTTTTT
abundance: NA
j_gene: TRBJ1-4
v_gene: TRBV7-7
d_gene: NA
len: 15

CDR3aa: CASSPSTGPSYEQYF
CDR3nt: TGCGCCAGCAGTCCTTCGACAGGGCCCTCCTACGAGCAGTACTTC
abundance: NA
j_gene: TRBJ2-7
v_gene: TRBV23-1
d_gene: TRBD1
len: 15

CDR3aa: CASRPRQGRVPGELFF
CDR3nt: TGTGCCAGCAGACCACGACAGGGGCGAGTTCCCGGGGAGCTGTTTTTT
abundance: NA
j_gene: TRBJ2-2
v_gene: TRBV6-4
d_gene: TRBD1
len: 16

CDR3aa: CASGPQTSLNSYNEQFF
CDR3nt: TGTGCTAGTGGTCCACAGACTAGCCTCAACTCCTACAATGAGCAGTTCTTC
abundance: NA
j_gene: TRBJ2-1
v_gene: TRBV12-5
d_gene: TRBD2
len: 17

CDR3aa: CASSDPSRDRTYEQYF
CDR3nt: TGTGCCAGCAGTGACCCCTCCCGGGACAGGACCTACGAGCAGTACTTC
abundance: NA
j_gene: TRBJ2-7
v_gene: TRBV6-1
d_gene: TRBD1
len: 16

CDR3aa: CASRDRALSNQPQHF
CDR3nt: TGTGCCAGCCGAGACAGGGCTCTAAGCAATCAGCCCCAGCATTTT
abundance: few
j_gene: TRBJ1-5
v_gene: TRBV2
d_gene: TRBD1
len: 15

CDR3aa: CASSSGQREQETQYF
CDR3nt: TGTGCCAGTAGTTCCGGACAGAGGGAACAAGAGACCCAGTACTTC
abundance: few
j_gene: TRBJ2-5
v_gene: TRBV19
d_gene: NA
len: 15

CDR3aa: CSVEIPGQGLSEQYF
CDR3nt: TGCAGCGTTGAAATTCCGGGACAGGGCTTGAGCGAGCAGTACTTC
abundance: NA
j_gene: TRBJ2-7
v_gene: TRBV29-1
d_gene: TRBD1
len: 15

CDR3aa: CASSKRRDRAGNTIYF
CDR3nt: TGTGCCAGCAGCAAACGAAGGGACAGGGCCGGAAACACCATATATTTT
abundance: NA
j_gene: TRBJ1-3
v_gene: TRBV9
d_gene: TRBD1
len: 16

CDR3aa: CATSRTTRVQETQYF
CDR3nt: TGTGCCACCAGCAGAACAACCAGGGTTCAAGAGACCCAGTACTTC
abundance: NA
j_gene: TRBJ2-5
v_gene: TRBV15
d_gene: NA
len: 15

CDR3aa: CASSGTRTDTQYF
CDR3nt: TGTGCCAGCAGCGGCACTAGGACGGATACGCAGTATTTT
abundance: NA
j_gene: TRBJ2-3
v_gene: TRBV9
d_gene: NA
len: 13

CDR3aa: CASSQAYEQYF
CDR3nt: TGTGCCAGCAGTCAAGCGTACGAGCAGTACTTC
abundance: NA
j_gene: TRBJ2-7
v_gene: TRBV28
d_gene: NA
len: 11

CDR3aa: CASSSPRQGSTDTQYF
CDR3nt: TGTGCCAGCAGCTCGCCCAGGCAGGGGTCCACAGATACGCAGTATTTT
abundance: NA
j_gene: TRBJ2-3
v_gene: TRBV5-4
d_gene: NA
len: 16

CDR3aa: CSATGTGTLHF
CDR3nt: TGCAGCGCTACGGGCACAGGAACCCTCCACTTT
abundance: few
j_gene: TRBJ1-6
v_gene: TRBV20-1
d_gene: NA
len: 11

CDR3aa: CASIGFGSGNSGELFF
CDR3nt: TGTGCCAGCATAGGATTTGGTAGCGGGAATTCTGGGGAGCTGTTTTTT
abundance: NA
j_gene: TRBJ2-2
v_gene: TRBV2
d_gene: TRBD2
len: 16

CDR3aa: CASSEGGVPDTQYF
CDR3nt: TGTGCCAGCAGTGAAGGCGGGGTCCCAGATACGCAGTATTTT
abundance: NA
j_gene: TRBJ2-3
v_gene: TRBV6-1
d_gene: NA
len: 14

CDR3aa: CASSVPRDKADTEAFF
CDR3nt: TGTGCCAGCAGCGTGCCCCGGGATAAAGCGGACACTGAAGCTTTCTTT
abundance: NA
j_gene: TRBJ1-1
v_gene: TRBV9
d_gene: NA
len: 16

CDR3aa: CAWSPRQGRNTIYF
CDR3nt: TGTGCCTGGAGTCCTAGACAGGGACGAAACACCATATATTTT
abundance: few
j_gene: TRBJ1-3
v_gene: TRBV30
d_gene: TRBD1
len: 14

CDR3aa: CASSQVSDYGYTF
CDR3nt: TGTGCCAGCAGCCAAGTGTCGGACTATGGCTACACCTTC
abundance: NA
j_gene: TRBJ1-2
v_gene: TRBV16
d_gene: NA
len: 13

CDR3aa: CASRYGLAGLSSYNEQFF
CDR3nt: TGCGCCAGCAGGTACGGACTAGCGGGGCTGAGCTCCTACAATGAGCAGTTCTTC
abundance: NA
j_gene: TRBJ2-1
v_gene: TRBV5-1
d_gene: TRBD2
len: 18